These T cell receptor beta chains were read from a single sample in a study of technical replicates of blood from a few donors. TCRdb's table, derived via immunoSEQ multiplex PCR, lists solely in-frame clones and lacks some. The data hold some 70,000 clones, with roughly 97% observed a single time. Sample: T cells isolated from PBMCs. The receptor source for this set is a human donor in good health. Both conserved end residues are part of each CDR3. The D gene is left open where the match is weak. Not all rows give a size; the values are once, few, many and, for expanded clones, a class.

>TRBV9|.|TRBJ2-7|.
TGTGCCAGCAGCGTCGGTGGACAGTTCTACGAGCAGTACTTC
CASSVGGQFYEQYF
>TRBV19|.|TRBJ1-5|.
TGTGCCACCAGTGCAGTGAGCGGTCAGCCCCAGCATTTT
CATSAVSGQPQHF
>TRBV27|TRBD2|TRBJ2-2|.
TGTGCCAGCAGCCCGGGACTAGCGGTTAACACCGGGGAGCTGTTTTTT
CASSPGLAVNTGELFF
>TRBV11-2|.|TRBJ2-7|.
TGTGCCAGCAGCTCCCGGGACTGGAGCTCCTACGAGCAGTACTTC
CASSSRDWSSYEQYF
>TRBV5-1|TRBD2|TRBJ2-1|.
TGCGCCAGCAGCTCCCGGCTAGCGGGAGGGCATGAGCAGTTCTTC
CASSSRLAGGHEQFF
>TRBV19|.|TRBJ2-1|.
TGTGCCAGTAGTGTCCCCGGGACTCAGAGTGAGCAGTTCTTC
CASSVPGTQSEQFF
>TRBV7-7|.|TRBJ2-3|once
TGTGCTAGCAGCTTATCGAGGGAGGCAGATACGCAGTATTTT
CASSLSREADTQYF
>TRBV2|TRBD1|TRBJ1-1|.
TGTGCCAAGACAGGGCCACTCCCTGAAGCTTTCTTT
CAKTGPLPEAFF
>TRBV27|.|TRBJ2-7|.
TGTGCCAGCAGTTTAGAATCCCGGGGAGAGCAGTACTTC
CASSLESRGEQYF
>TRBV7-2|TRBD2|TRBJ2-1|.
TGTGCCAGCAGCCGAAGCGGGAGCCACAATGAGCAGTTCTTC
CASSRSGSHNEQFF
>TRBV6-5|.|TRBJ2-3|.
TGTGCCAGCAGTTCCCCCCTAGTAGGGGGAGATACGCAGTATTTT
CASSSPLVGGDTQYF
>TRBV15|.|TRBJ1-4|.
TGTGCCACCAGCAGAGATGCACTACGGGGTGAAAAACTGTTTTTT
CATSRDALRGEKLFF
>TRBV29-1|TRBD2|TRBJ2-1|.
TGCAGCGTTGCGTCCGGGACTAGACGCGCTGAGCAGTTCTTC
CSVASGTRRAEQFF
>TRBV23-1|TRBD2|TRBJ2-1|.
TGCGCCAGCAGTCAATCAGGCGGGGGGGGTGGCGGGAGATCAAGCTCCTACAATGAGCAGTTCTTC
CASSQSGGGGGGRSSSYNEQFF
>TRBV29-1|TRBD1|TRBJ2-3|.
TGCAGCGTCTCCGGGACAGGGGGGATGTGGGGGAGGTCGCACACAGATACGCAGTATTTT
CSVSGTGGMWGRSHTDTQYF
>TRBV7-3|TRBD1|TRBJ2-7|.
TGTGCCAGCAGCTTACTAGGGACAGGGTTCGGTGAGCAGTACTTC
CASSLLGTGFGEQYF
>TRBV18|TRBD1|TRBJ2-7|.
TGTGCCAGCTCACCAAAAGACAGGGCTACCCTCTACGAGCAGTACTTC
CASSPKDRATLYEQYF
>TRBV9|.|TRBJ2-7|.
TGTGCCAGCAGCGTAGTAGGTCAGGGAAGCAACGAGCAGTACTTC
CASSVVGQGSNEQYF
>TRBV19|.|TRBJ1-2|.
TGTGCCAGTAACAGGGCCGGGCATGGCTACACCTTC
CASNRAGHGYTF
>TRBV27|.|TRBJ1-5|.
TGTGCCAGCGGGAGCAGGCAGCCCCAGCATTTT
CASGSRQPQHF
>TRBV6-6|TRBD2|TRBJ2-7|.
TGTGCCAGCAGTTACCAGGCGGGAGGGCCCGACGAGCAGTACTTC
CASSYQAGGPDEQYF
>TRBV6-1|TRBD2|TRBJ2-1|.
TGTGCCAGCAGTGAAGGCTCGGGAGGGCCCTGGGGCTACTACTACAATGAGCAGTTCTTC
CASSEGSGGPWGYYYNEQFF
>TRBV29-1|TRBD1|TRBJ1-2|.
TGCAGCGTTCCCAACTTCTTGACAGGGGGATGGGAGGGCTACACCTTC
CSVPNFLTGGWEGYTF
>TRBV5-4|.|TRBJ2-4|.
TGTGCCAGCAGCTGGAGCCACACTCCCCTAGCCAAAAACATTCAGTACTTC
CASSWSHTPLAKNIQYF
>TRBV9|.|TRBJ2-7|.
TGTGCCAGCAGCGGTGGTAGGGGTAACGAGCAGTACTTC
CASSGGRGNEQYF
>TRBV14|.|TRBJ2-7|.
TGTGCCAGCAGCGTCGCGACACGGAACTCCTACGAGCAGTACTTC
CASSVATRNSYEQYF
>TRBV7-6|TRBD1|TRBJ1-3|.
TGTGCCAGCAGCTTACACAGGGGAGCGCCTGGAAACACCATATATTTT
CASSLHRGAPGNTIYF
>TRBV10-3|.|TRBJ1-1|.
TGTGCCATCAGTGAGCCGATCGCCAGGGGACGGAGGAACACTGAAGCTTTCTTT
CAISEPIARGRRNTEAFF
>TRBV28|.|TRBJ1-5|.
TGTGCCAGCAGTAGGACTCCCAATGAGCCCCAGCATTTT
CASSRTPNEPQHF
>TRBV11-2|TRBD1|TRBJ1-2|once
TGTGCCAGCAGCTTGCTTGGGACAGTCTATGGCTACACCTTC
CASSLLGTVYGYTF
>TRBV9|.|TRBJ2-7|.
TGTGCCAGCAGCGACTTATCCCCTCCCTACGAGCAGTACTTC
CASSDLSPPYEQYF
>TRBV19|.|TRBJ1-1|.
TGTGCCAGTAGTATAAACGCGGCTAACACTGAAGCTTTCTTT
CASSINAANTEAFF
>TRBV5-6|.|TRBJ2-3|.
TGTGCCAGCGCTAGGGGCGGGGAATCCACAGATACGCAGTATTTT
CASARGGESTDTQYF
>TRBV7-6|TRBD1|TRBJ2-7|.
TGTGCCAGCAGCTTAGGGGACAGGGTGAGCTACGAGCAGTACTTC
CASSLGDRVSYEQYF